One sample yielded the 5 T cell receptor beta chains listed below, sequenced in a study of esophageal squamous cell carcinoma under preoperative chemotherapy. Time point here: after preoperative PTX-NDP chemotherapy. TCRdb re-called the PCR reads through MiXCR, storing one row per CDR3 protein. The sample has around 34,000 distinct CDR3 sequences, approximately 55% seen once. This specimen was taken from a patient given preoperative chemotherapy. The receptors stem from a human donor with esophageal squamous cell carcinoma. The donor label of this sample is uncertain.

The table lists this clonotype with many counts. In nucleotides, the CDR3 is TGTGCCATCGGGGCCTCCGACGGAGACATTCAGTACTTC. Its protein product is CAIGASDGDIQYF. This chain links TRBV10-3 with TRBJ2-4, with a tentative D call TRBD1 (5 bases). The CDR3 covers 13 residues. Trimming removed 8 bases from V and 8 bases from J, with 16 bases in between. The germline V gene encodes CDR1 ENHRY and CDR2 SYGVKD.

This clonotype was seen repeatedly, ten times or more. The rearrangement uses TRBV6-1 and TRBJ2-5; either TRBD1 or TRBD2 may fit D (7 bases each). The J call may be wrong; the DNA end is better matched by TRBJ2-7. Germline V gene sequence: CDR1 MNHNS, CDR2 SASEGT. The CDR3 spans 14 residues. The CDR3 nucleotides are TGTGCCAGCAGTCAGGGGGGGCCGGTTAGCGAGCAGTACTTC. This codes for CASSQGGPVSEQYF.

By share, this clonotype ranks as medium-sized. CDR3 bases: TGTGCCAGCAGGATGACTAGCGGGACCCCCAATTATGGAAGTGGCGAGACCCAGTACTTC. As protein: CASRMTSGTPNYGSGETQYF. The V gene is TRBV6-1, the J gene TRBJ2-5, with 11 bases lining up with TRBD2. The CDR3 has 20 residues. Germline-derived CDR1 and CDR2 are MNHNS and SASEGT. Germline trimming cut 6 bases from V and 5 bases from J; bases unmatched to any gene: 23.

This clonotype appeared a single time. The rearrangement links TRBV27 to TRBJ2-5; D possibly corresponds to TRBD1 (6 bases). V was cut by 4 bases and J by 2 bases, with 11 bases left in between. Germline V lookup: CDR1 MNHEY, CDR2 SMNVEV (reference sequence). This CDR3 has 14 residues. The CDR3: CASSSTGTQETQYF. The DNA of the CDR3 is TGTGCCAGCAGTTCCACCGGGACACAAGAGACCCAGTACTTC.

The rearrangement joins TRBV6-1 to TRBJ2-6, with a possible D match to TRBD2 (5 bases). V lost 5 bases and J lost 0, with 14 bases in between. Germline-derived CDR1 and CDR2 are MNHNS and SASEGT. This CDR3 is built from 17 residues. CDR3 residues: CASSRRGALSGANVLTF. CDR3 coding DNA: TGTGCCAGCAGTCGCCGGGGTGCCCTCTCTGGGGCCAACGTCCTGACTTTC.